Sequencing of this TCR beta chain was carried out in a study of blood T cells in healthy people across ages. Isolation recovered at least 6 million PBMCs from every sample. This clonotype was picked up a small number of times. A second PCR of roughly 7 to 11 cycles used a sample-barcoded 5' primer and a J-beta primer mix. TCRdb re-called the 5' RACE reads through MiXCR, storing one row per CDR3 protein. The repertoire has 2 million or so distinct CDR3 sequences, around half of them found once; the top ten carry roughly 2%. The CDR3 contains 16 residues. CDR1 and CDR2 (germline): MNHEY, SMNVEV (reference sequence).

The chain has TRBV27 and TRBJ2-5; 7 positions match TRBD1. The tail of the sequence fits TRBJ2-7 better, so the J call may be wrong. This receptor was identified in a middle-aged woman in good health. The sequenced sample consisted of blood. The CDR3 DNA follows: TGTGCCAGCAGTCCATCGCACGGGACAGTTGCCCACGAGCAGTACTTC. This translates into CASSPSHGTVAHEQYF.